These 22 T cell receptor beta chains came from one sample sequenced in a study of cytomegalovirus exposure and HLA in healthy donors. PCR employed 60 Vbeta and 13 Jbeta primers. This table comes from immunoSEQ multiplex PCR, and its TCRdb copy is limited to in-frame clones, with some not included. Of around 140,000 clones in the sample, approximately 80% were seen once. Material: PBMCs. The source of these receptors is a male donor in good health and CMV-seropositive.

The chain combines TRBV28 with TRBJ2-3; 7 bases are a match to TRBD2. Germline trimming cut 5 bases from V and 0 bases from J; bases unmatched to any gene: 11. CDR1 is MDHEN, CDR2 SYDVKM, per germline. CDR3 size: 17 residues. CDR3 sequence (DNA): TGTGCCAGCAGTAGAGGGGAGGGATTATCTAGCACAGATACGCAGTATTTT. Its protein product is CASSRGEGLSSTDTQYF.

This clone was found once. The CDR3 bases are TGTGCCAGTACGAGACAGCAGAACACTGAAGCTTTCTTT. It specifies CASTRQQNTEAFF. The chain combines TRBV19 with TRBJ1-1; possibly TRBD1 for D (5 bases). The CDR3 runs to 13 residues. Deletions cut 7 bases from V and 1 base from J, with 10 bases between. Germline loops: CDR1 LNHDA, CDR2 SQIVND (reference sequence). Filled out from reference TRBV19 and TRBJ1-1, the complete variable domain reads DGGITQSPKYLFRKEGQNVTLSCEQNLNHDAMYWYRQDPGQGLRLIYYSQIVNDFQKGDIAEGYSVSREKKESFPLTVTSAQKNPTAFYLCASTRQQNTEAFFGQGTRLTVV.

The chain links TRBV5-6 to TRBJ2-7, with D possibly TRBD2 on 5 matching bases. This CDR3 has 14 amino acids. Per germline, CDR1 SGHDT and CDR2 YYEEEE. Between the trimmed V and J ends, which lost 0 bases and 3 bases, there was a span of 10 bases. The CDR3, as DNA: TGTGCCAGCAGCTTGGAGGACTCCTTCTACGAGCAGTACTTC. Protein sequence: CASSLEDSFYEQYF.

The V call is TRBV5-8, the J call TRBJ2-3; 11 bases line up with TRBD2. Per germline, CDR1 SGHTS and CDR2 YDEGEE. Trimming took 1 base from V and 1 from J; bases not matched to a gene: 14. There are 20 residues in the CDR3. CDR3 nucleotides: TGTGCCAGCAGCTTGTTCCGGGCTCGGCTAGCGGGAGGACGCACAGATACGCAGTATTTT. Amino acid sequence: CASSLFRARLAGGRTDTQYF. The whole variable domain, filled in from reference TRBV5-8 and TRBJ2-3, reads EAGVTQSPTHLIKTRGQQATLRCSPISGHTSVYWYQQALGLGLQFLLWYDEGEERNRGNFPPRFSGRQFPNYSSELNVNALELEDSALYLCASSLFRARLAGGRTDTQYFGPGTRLTVL.

The V call is TRBV28, the J call TRBJ2-1, with TRBD2 matching 7 bases. The CDR3 sequence is 15 residues long. Germline V CDR1 and CDR2: MDHEN, SYDVKM. Trimming at V came to 2 bases and at J to 9 bases, leaving 10 bases not matched to a gene. CDR3 amino acids: CASSLDSAGWGEQFF. CDR3 in DNA: TGTGCCAGCAGTTTAGACTCAGCGGGATGGGGTGAGCAGTTCTTC.

The chain uses TRBV28 and TRBJ2-7; D might be TRBD1 (5 bases). The germline gives CDR1 MDHEN, CDR2 SYDVKM. The V end lost 0 bases, the J end lost 2 bases, and 11 bases lay between the germline ends. The CDR3 is made up of 15 amino acids. The CDR3 loop is CASSLWGPTAYEQYF. The CDR3, as DNA: TGTGCCAGCAGTTTATGGGGGCCGACAGCCTACGAGCAGTACTTC.

The V and J genes are TRBV14 and TRBJ1-6, with TRBD1 matching 7 bases. The CDR3 extends over 15 amino acids. CDR1 and CDR2 from the germline V gene are SGHDN and FVKESK. The V segment lost 4 bases and the J segment 9 bases; nucleotides outside the gene matches: 9. CDR3 sequence (DNA): TGTGCCAGCAGCCCGCGGACAGGAAGTATTTCACCCCTCCACTTT. Encoded protein: CASSPRTGSISPLHF. Variable domain in full (rest from reference TRBV14 and TRBJ1-6): EAGVTQFPSHSVIEKGQTVTLRCDPISGHDNLYWYRRVMGKEIKFLLHFVKESKQDESGMPNNRFLAERTGGTYSTLKVQPAELEDSGVYFCASSPRTGSISPLHFGNGTRLTVT.

V usage is TRBV15 and J usage is TRBJ2-7; 9 bases agree with TRBD1. The ends lost 2 bases at V and 5 bases at J; junction bases unmatched: 4. CDR1 and CDR2 (germline): LNHNV, YYDKDF (reference sequence). This CDR3 has 14 amino acids. The CDR3 reads CATSRRQGVHEQYF. For the CDR3, the DNA is TGTGCCACCAGCAGAAGACAGGGGGTTCACGAGCAGTACTTC.

Written as DNA, the CDR3 is TGTGCCAGCAGTCAGGGGGCGCAGAATCAGCCCCAGCATTTT. As protein: CASSQGAQNQPQHF. The chain is built from TRBV28 and TRBJ1-5; 8 bases map to TRBD1. The CDR3 spans 14 residues. The ends lost 5 bases at V and 4 bases at J; junction bases unmatched: 4. CDR1 is MDHEN, CDR2 SYDVKM, per germline.

This clone was seen more than once but under ten times. The V call is TRBV6-5, the J call TRBJ2-7; TRBD2 is a possible D gene (5 bases). The CDR3 loop spans 12 amino acids. Germline-derived CDR1 and CDR2 are MNHEY and SVGAGI. CDR3 amino acids: CAAGRNSYEQYF. CDR3 bases: TGTGCGGCGGGCAGGAACTCCTACGAGCAGTACTTC.

This clone was observed a few times. The V and J genes are TRBV7-2 and TRBJ2-1; possibly TRBD1 for D (5 bases). Germline-derived CDR1 and CDR2 are SGHTA and FQGNSA. This CDR3 is built from 15 residues. Between the trimmed V and J ends, which lost 6 bases and 3 bases, there was a span of 15 bases. This CDR3 is CASRPTGADYNEQFF. DNA of the CDR3: TGTGCCAGCAGGCCCACAGGAGCCGACTACAATGAGCAGTTCTTC.

The V and J genes are TRBV2 and TRBJ1-6; D gene unclear. The CDR3 sequence is 15 residues long. The germline V gene encodes CDR1 SNHLY and CDR2 FYNNEI. Trimming removed 1 base from V and 10 bases from J, with 14 bases in between. In nucleotides, the CDR3 is TGTGCCAGCAGTGAAGATGCCCCGCTAGGATCACCCCTCCACTTT. Translating gives CASSEDAPLGSPLHF. Full variable domain (missing parts from reference TRBV2 and TRBJ1-6): EPEVTQTPSHQVTQMGQEVILRCVPISNHLYFYWYRQILGQKVEFLVSFYNNEISEKSEIFDDQFSVERPDGSNFTLKIRSTKLEDSAMYFCASSEDAPLGSPLHFGNGTRLTVT.

The genes are TRBV6-6 and TRBJ2-7; 7 nucleotides align to TRBD1. Trimming removed 4 bases from V and 0 bases from J; junction bases left unmatched: 6. There are 15 residues in the CDR3. Germline loops: CDR1 MNHNY, CDR2 SVGAGI (reference sequence). The CDR3 loop reads CASSWGTDSSYEQYF. CDR3 DNA: TGTGCCAGCAGTTGGGGGACAGATAGCTCCTACGAGCAGTACTTC.

This clone was observed a handful of times. In the same sample, other DNA sequences code for this CDR3. The CDR3 region is CASSLSDTQYF. The CDR3 nucleotides read TGTGCCAGCAGCTTATCGGATACGCAGTATTTT. The V call is TRBV13, the J call TRBJ2-3; D call uncertain. V was shortened by 2 bases and J by 6 bases, with 3 bases between the two germline ends. Germline CDR1 and CDR2: PRHDT and FYEKMQ (reference sequence). This CDR3 has 11 amino acids.

CDR3 DNA: TGTGCCTGGAGTGTATTGGGAGCGGACAGGGGATTCAACGAGCAGTACTTC. Amino acids: CAWSVLGADRGFNEQYF. The rearrangement uses TRBV30 and TRBJ2-5; 9 bases match TRBD1. The DNA end favors TRBJ2-7, so the J call may be wrong. Per the germline V gene, CDR1 is GTSNPN and CDR2 is SVGIG (reference sequence). CDR3 length: 17 residues.

The chain couples TRBV15 to TRBJ1-2; weak D call: TRBD1 (6 bases). The CDR3 spans 15 residues. The germline CDR1 and CDR2 sequences are LNHNV and YYDKDF (reference sequence). The V end was cut by 0 bases, the J end by 2 bases, with 10 bases between. The CDR3 DNA reads as TGTGCCACCAGCAGAGAGCCCGACAGGAACTATGGCTACACCTTC. Encoded protein: CATSREPDRNYGYTF.

J is TRBJ2-7 and V is TRBV6-1; TRBD2 might be the D (6 bases). The germline V gene has CDR1 MNHNS and CDR2 SASEGT. The length of the CDR3 is 14 residues. V gave up 8 bases and J gave up 6 bases, with 20 bases separating them. In nucleotides, the CDR3 is TGTGCCAGCGCCGGTTTGCGGGAAACTCTCGAGCAGTACTTC. Protein sequence: CASAGLRETLEQYF.

This sequence joins TRBV2 and TRBJ2-5; 8 bases line up with TRBD1. Germline V lookup: CDR1 SNHLY, CDR2 FYNNEI. The CDR3 spans 16 residues. Trimming cost V 6 bases and J 4 bases; bases outside gene matches: 13. The CDR3 DNA reads TGTGCCAGCAGCCCCTTTTCAGGGGGCGTCACAGAGACCCAGTACTTC. As protein: CASSPFSGGVTETQYF.

The chain carries TRBV7-3 and TRBJ1-1; D might be TRBD1 (5 bases). This CDR3 has 13 amino acids. The ends were cut back, 0 bases at V and 8 bases at J, with 10 bases in the middle. Germline V gene sequence: CDR1 SGHTA, CDR2 FQGTGA. This CDR3 is CASSLTRGEEAFF. CDR3 DNA: TGTGCCAGCAGCTTAACCCGGGGGGAAGAAGCTTTCTTT.

Here the CDR3 DNA reads TGTGCCAGCAGCTCGACTACTATTGGCAATGAGCAGTTCTTC. It translates to CASSSTTIGNEQFF. The rearrangement joins TRBV7-2 to TRBJ2-1; D might be TRBD2 (5 bases). Trimming pared 4 bases from V and 6 bases from J, leaving 13 bases between. The germline V gene has CDR1 SGHTA and CDR2 FQGNSA. This CDR3 is built from 14 residues.

The chain recombines TRBV27 with TRBJ1-1, with 7 bases that match TRBD1. The CDR3 is made up of 15 amino acids. Trimming took 3 bases from V and 4 from J; bases not matched to a gene: 8. Per the germline V gene, CDR1 is MNHEY and CDR2 is SMNVEV (reference sequence). The CDR3 coding sequence is TGTGCCAGCAGTTTCTTACAGGGGAGTGGCACTGAAGCTTTCTTT. Its protein is CASSFLQGSGTEAFF.

The chain joins TRBV6-1 to TRBJ1-2; perhaps TRBD1 as D (5 bases). The CDR3 has 14 residues. The V gene's germline CDR1 is MNHNS and CDR2 SASEGT. Trimming cost V 8 bases and J 4 bases, with 17 bases left between them. The CDR3 nucleotides read TGTGCCAGCGCCGCGGGGGGGGAAGGCTATGGCTACACCTTC. Residues: CASAAGGEGYGYTF.